This entry lists 3 T cell receptor beta chains sequenced from one sample in a study of blood T cell repertoires in COVID-19. Method: immunoSEQ multiplex PCR; TCRdb's copy keeps in-frame clones and lacks some. This sample yields about 210,000 clones, of which around 86% are seen a single time; 20% to 25% belongs to the top ten. Specimen: PBMCs or T cells enriched from blood (not recorded which). These receptors originate from a woman between 40 and 55 years old in a cohort exposed to, infected with or recovered from COVID-19 (not recorded which).

The V call is TRBV7-9, the J call TRBJ1-2; maybe TRBD1 (6 bases). Per the germline V gene, CDR1 is SEHNR and CDR2 is FQNEAQ (reference sequence). The CDR3 contains 16 residues. Trimming shortened V by 5 bases and J by 4 bases, and 20 bases separated the two germline ends. The CDR3 here is CASSPGRQARTYGYTF. CDR3 bases: TGTGCCAGCAGCCCAGGCAGACAGGCAAGAACCTATGGCTACACCTTC.

V gene TRBV28 combines with J gene TRBJ2-7; TRBD2 matches 13 bases. The CDR3 length is 15 residues. After removal of 6 bases from V and 2 bases from J, the junction contained 4 bases not matched to a gene. The germline V gene has CDR1 MDHEN and CDR2 SYDVKM. CDR3: CASRQTSGRAYEQYF. The CDR3 nucleotides read TGTGCCAGCAGGCAAACTAGCGGGAGGGCCTACGAGCAGTACTTC.

J is TRBJ1-1 and V is TRBV6-5; TRBD1 agrees at 7 bases. The V gene's germline CDR1 is MNHEY and CDR2 SVGAGI. The CDR3 contains 13 residues. V shed 5 bases, J shed 5 bases, and the junction held 5 bases outside the gene matches. CDR3 protein: CASSQTGRTEAFF. The CDR3 nucleotides read TGTGCCAGCAGTCAGACAGGGAGGACTGAAGCTTTCTTT.